This T cell receptor beta chain stems from a study of T cell responses to AZD1222 COVID-19 vaccine. Repertoires were generated with immunoSEQ multiplex PCR, while TCRdb's copy carries only in-frame clones and drops some. The table lists approximately 160,000 clones, approximately 90% of them singletons. Notes on the study in general: White British donors predominated, females outnumbered males, and clonal diversity was possibly underestimated. There were vaccine-associated CD4 TCRs across spike, dominant at 160-218 and 743-854. Sampling captured repertoires only after the peak T cell response.

This clone was seen a handful of times. Its matching antigen is unknown. CDR1 is PRHDT and CDR2 is FYEKMQ in the germline V gene (reference sequence). Trimming pared 8 bases from V and 1 base from J, leaving 15 bases between. This CDR3 has 14 amino acids. The V call is TRBV13, the J call TRBJ2-7; a weak D match, TRBD2 (5 bases). The sequencing used peripheral blood, collected on day 0 of AZD1222 vaccination. The sequence derives from an adult in good health. The chain's CDR3 is CASGPEGPSYEQYF. In DNA form, the CDR3 reads TGTGCCAGCGGTCCCGAGGGCCCGTCCTACGAGCAGTACTTC.